Sequencing of this T cell receptor (beta chain) was carried out in a study of cytomegalovirus exposure and HLA in healthy donors (dated 2017 in TCRdb). Concerning the study at large: In an earlier analysis of approximately 500 of the donors, around 290 Gb of sequence data and approximately 120 million unique TCR beta sequences from 150 million to 200 million T cells were reported. About 310 gigabases of sequencing data and approximately 80 million unique TCR sequences were included in an early release covering about 700 HLA-typed donors. Among almost 400 genotyped donors of the cohort, an average of around 240,000 unique TCR beta nucleotide sequences were sequenced per donor, around a sixth of them non-productive. Every repertoire in the discovery cohort had been generated on one and the same sequencing platform. The T cell repertoires of several hundred subjects were profiled by immunosequencing and related to cytomegalovirus serostatus. Because of strong linkage in the cohort, 5 or 6 DR-DQ haplotypes were treated as single units for association and clustering. In the later analysis, no new phenotypic data were used to find candidate immune exposures; instead, reliance was placed on TCR beta sequences and their occurrence across donors. A later genetic analysis used genome-wide SNP genotypes for about 65% of the 666 donors, treating that subset as a discovery cohort. Among the roughly 400 genotyped donors, approximately 81% belonged to the genetic ancestry cluster associated with self-reported Caucasian donors. Donor age, sex, ethnicity and CMV serostatus were collected together with the repertoire data. In an earlier analysis of roughly 600 of the donors, high-throughput TCR beta sequencing was used to judge whether each TCR beta V gene segment behaved as functional or pseudogenic. Along with the approximately 650-subject first cohort, a separate validation cohort of some 130 different subjects was used. Typing coverage varied by locus: 629-630 donors for A, B, C, DRB1 and DQB1; approximately 500 for DQA1; around 570 for DPA1; roughly 450 for DPB1. Both class I and class II loci were covered by HLA typing, at four-digit resolution. The aim of the study was to test whether cataloging public T cell receptors could identify signatures of past pathogen exposure. To predict cytomegalovirus infection status, the study brought together high-throughput TCR immunosequencing, statistical association of individual TCRs with disease status, and machine learning. In a later analysis, previously published TCR beta repertoires from 550 to 750 donors were re-analyzed and high-resolution HLA genotyping was added so that TCR occurrence patterns could be studied.

The cohort consisted of hundreds of healthy bone marrow donors. All cohort members were sampled while nominally healthy, although unrecorded immune exposures were likely present. The donor tested CMV seronegative and was one of the 352 seronegative cohort members. Every donor gave a peripheral blood sample, and the peripheral blood mononuclear cells from that sample were used for TCR beta sequencing. Genomic DNA was extracted from the blood cell samples with the Qiagen DNeasy Blood Extraction Kit. The library was made by the immunoSEQ multiplex PCR assay. A mixture of 60 forward primers for TCR Vbeta segments and 13 reverse primers for TCR Jbeta segments was used in the multiplex PCR. Amplification of the CDR3 region of rearranged TCR beta genes was performed with a multiplex PCR assay on genomic DNA. The amplified TCR beta libraries were sequenced on the Illumina HiSeq System as 87-base-pair reads. As for the authors' bioinformatics: A later analysis counted some 80 million unique TCR beta chains across the 600 to 850 repertoires, and 9 million to 14 million of these chains were shared by at least two donors. Raw reads were error-corrected and collapsed into unique sequences by a nearest-neighbor algorithm in which closely related sequences were merged to remove PCR and sequencing errors. To assign V, D and J gene segments, CDR3 sequences were aligned to IMGT reference sequences. Each retained sequence needed at least a six-nucleotide match to both a V gene segment and a J gene segment. A rearrangement was called productive if the CDR3 had no stop codons and remained in frame with V and J, and every other rearrangement was called non-productive. CDR3 was defined according to IMGT convention as the region running from the second conserved V-encoded cysteine to the conserved J-encoded phenylalanine. In an earlier analysis of 500 to 650 of the donors, sequences lacking an unambiguous match to a single V gene segment were excluded. An earlier analysis of several hundred of the donors called V segments functional above 56.7% productive rearrangements and segregating when the between-donor standard deviation exceeded 5%. A statistical classification framework was developed to diagnose cytomegalovirus status using the catalog of TCR beta chain sequences. A later analysis assigned V and J genes by comparing TCR nucleotide sequences with IMGT/GENE-DB human TR gene sequences. In a later analysis, CDR3 sequences and most-parsimonious VDJ recombination scenarios were assigned using the TCRdist pipeline. In a later analysis, every TCR beta chain was defined by the combination of its CDR3 amino acid sequence and its V-gene family, and reads without a unique V-gene family were dropped. A later analysis removed 600 or so highly shared, low-generation-probability nucleotide sequences to deal with suspected cross-contamination and a sequencing artifact. A later analysis calculated a clonal expansion index for each public chain from normalized within-repertoire ranks of inferred template counts. In a later analysis, generation probabilities were computed using a VDJ recombination model fitted to out-of-frame rearrangements, and the results were checked against IGoR. Hypergeometric tests were used in a later analysis to score TCR-TCR, TCR-HLA and TCR-CMV co-occurrence, with a repertoire-size bias correction applied to the TCR pairs. In a later analysis, false discovery rates were estimated by permuting HLA or CMV assignments 20 times. A later analysis grouped co-occurring TCRs with DBSCAN, adding TCRdist sequence similarity when clustering within HLA-allele-positive subsets. Repertoires with fewer than 30,000 or more than 120,000 public chains, plus five repertoires with anomalous nucleotide sharing, were excluded from co-occurrence clustering. In its TCRdb copy, this immuneACCESS table keeps in-frame sequences only and misses some clones. Where compared with another copy, unresolved V genes explain less than half of these, and the others have no known cause. The V and J calls and clone size are taken from that table; D and trimming were inferred from the DNA. The sample records about 88,000 clones, 75% to 90% of which are singletons. The ten most abundant clones make up around 2.5% of the sample.

Broad study findings and their caveats: When HLA alleles, especially DR and DQ, strongly co-occurred, attributing TCR associations to individual alleles was difficult. In an earlier analysis of approximately 600 of the donors, most TCR beta V segments were observed in productive rearrangements about 90% or about 30% of the time, broadly matching IMGT annotations. In the study, approximately 160 TCR beta chains were listed as associated with cytomegalovirus. The sequencing pipeline was judged likely to have produced a cluster of highly shared sequence variants as a technical artifact. Immune exposure information for the cohort was limited to CMV serostatus. In this cohort, only TCR beta chains were sequenced, and detectable features were limited by the absence of alpha or paired-chain data. Presence/absence analyses assumed roughly uniform sequencing depth across donors, an assumption that may not hold. A further reported finding was that TCR beta sequences accurately predicted the HLA-A and HLA-B alleles for most subjects in the first cohort. The classifier was reported to diagnose cytomegalovirus status with high specificity and sensitivity in both the original and validation cohorts. A later analysis found that TCR association rates varied across HLA loci, with DRB1 alleles showing the most associated TCRs and HLA-C alleles the fewest. Some IMGT-functional V segments, including TRBV6-2 and TRBV6-3, could not be distinguished by the 87-base-pair reads and were therefore excluded. HLA typing was unavailable for some donors at each locus, so association tests used only the typed subset. It was suggested by the authors that the approach could potentially be generalized to other disease states and immunological phenotypes. According to a later genetic analysis, donors in an Asian-associated ancestry cluster had fewer N-insertions in productive TCRs than the approximately 650-donor mean. A later analysis found that HLA-associated TCR beta chains were more clonally expanded and had lower generation probabilities than equally common non-associated chains. A later analysis reported that several top co-occurrence clusters appeared linked to parvovirus B19, influenza, CMV and Epstein-Barr virus. The earlier analysis of 450 to 700 of the donors excluded some 15 rarely observed V segments, including chromosome 9 orphons, because counts were too low. A later analysis found that most CMV-associated TCR beta chains appeared HLA-restricted, with HLA associations seemingly driven largely by CMV exposure. Linkage disequilibrium might explain the correlated functional status among segregating V segments, but an unknown experimental factor could not be ruled out. A later analysis associated around 16,000 TCR beta sequences with specific HLA alleles at a false discovery rate of 0.05. While some public TCRs were present in many individuals, most TCR sequences turned up only very rarely across donors. In vitro tests confirmed that a few of the cytomegalovirus-associated TCR beta chains recognize cytomegalovirus antigens. V-gene and J-gene trimming of TCR beta chains was associated with a missense DCLRE1C variant in a later genetic analysis, and the association was replicated in an independent cohort.

Points on this clone: It lacks a known antigen. Per-base quality was not reported, and no clone a single base away is much larger than it.

CDR1 and CDR2 (SGHRS, YFSETQ) derive from the germline V gene. Taken from cysteine to phenylalanine, the CDR3 has 16 residues. The only DNA kept is the CDR3, 48 bases in frame from the first base. V drops 0 bases and J drops 2 bases, leaving 13 bases in between. Sequencing input: PBMCs. The clonotype comes from a young man in good health and CMV-seronegative. Recombination linked TRBV5-1 to TRBJ2-3, with the D gene call left open. The CDR3 loop reads CASSLGGSRNTDTQYF. The DNA is as follows: TGCGCCAGCAGCTTGGGCGGCAGCCGGAACACAGATACGCAGTATTTT.